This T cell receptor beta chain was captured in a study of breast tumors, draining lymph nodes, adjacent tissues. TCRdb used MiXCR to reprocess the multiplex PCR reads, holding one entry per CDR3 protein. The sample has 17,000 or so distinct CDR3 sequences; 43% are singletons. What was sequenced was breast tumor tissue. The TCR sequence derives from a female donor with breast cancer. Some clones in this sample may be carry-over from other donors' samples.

CDR3 in DNA: TGCAGTGCGCCCGACCGGGACTGCAATTCACCCCTCCACTTT. Residues: CSAPDRDCNSPLHF. The chain employs TRBV20-1 and TRBJ1-6, with D tentatively TRBD1 (5 bases). The CDR3 spans 14 residues. Germline V lookup: CDR1 DFQATT, CDR2 SNEGSKA (reference sequence). Deletions cut 6 bases from V and 7 bases from J, with 16 bases between.